This TCR beta chain was observed in a study of cytomegalovirus exposure and HLA in healthy donors. Findings and limits, study-wide: There were under 200 TCR beta chains listed as cytomegalovirus-associated.

Germline CDR1 MDHEN, CDR2 SYDVKM. V was pared by 7 bases and J by 7 bases, with 17 bases of the junction left unmatched. This CDR3 has 17 amino acids. This clone has just one count. The antigen is undetermined. The table came from immunoSEQ multiplex PCR; TCRdb's copy has only in-frame clones and leaves some out. Among approximately 59,000 clones listed, 90% to 95% were seen once. The receptor was derived from a woman aged 18-35 years in good health and CMV-seropositive. This chain uses TRBV28 with TRBJ2-7, with TRBD1 identical over 12 bases. The sequenced material came from PBMCs. CDR3 region: CASTPLRGTGGLGEQYF. CDR3 nucleotide sequence: TGTGCCAGCACTCCCTTGCGGGGGACAGGGGGCTTAGGGGAGCAGTACTTC. Full variable domain (remainder filled in from reference TRBV28 and TRBJ2-7): DVKVTQSSRYLVKRTGEKVFLECVQDMDHENMFWYRQDPGLGLRLIYFSYDVKMKEKGDIPEGYSVSREKKERFSLILESASTNQTSMYLCASTPLRGTGGLGEQYFGPGTRLTVT.